This is a list of T cell receptor beta chains from one sample in a study of regulatory T cells in long-lasting Graves disease. Using its own MiXCR run on the multiplex PCR reads, TCRdb lists one record per CDR3 protein. The data contain about 470,000 distinct CDR3 sequences, 20% to 25% of them singletons. Here the sequenced sample was peripheral blood mononuclear cells (PBMCs), taken when the disease was refractory, from a patient treated with antithyroid drugs. All receptors come from a female donor with Graves disease. The conserved cysteine and the conserved F or W are not part of the CDR3 here. Each record gives: V gene, CDR3 length, J gene, CDR3 protein.

TRBV5-1	13	TRBJ2-3	ASSLWTSATDTQY
TRBV5-6	14	TRBJ1-5	ASSLAGGPDYQPQH
TRBV11-1	12	TRBJ2-7	ASSRDRQSYEQY
TRBV19	13	TRBJ1-1	ATRGSGGMNTEAF
TRBV28	15	TRBJ2-1	ASSLPELFGGMLEQF
TRBV7-9	10	TRBJ2-4	ASSLSGRAKY
TRBV19	11	TRBJ2-7	ASSSRPSMEQY
TRBV18	13	TRBJ2-7	ASSPPGQGIYEQY
TRBV2	9	TRBJ2-5	ASSARDRMS
TRBV11-3	15	TRBJ2-2	ASSSRLAGYADGELF
TRBV7-8	10	TRBJ1-2	ASSTDNRGYT
TRBV12-3/TRBV12-4	12	TRBJ1-3	ASSIGDAGNTIY
TRBV28	12	TRBJ2-2	ASSSHQNTGELF
TRBV29-1	12	TRBJ1-2	SVEGQNTNYGYT
TRBV7-3	11	TRBJ1-1	ASSSIMNTEAF
TRBV6-2/TRBV6-3	12	TRBJ1-2	ASSEGWGNYGYT
TRBV2	10	TRBJ2-7	ASSERGTEQY
TRBV11-3	11	TRBJ2-7	ASSSSLGYEQY
TRBV6-1	11	TRBJ1-2	ASRPGRLHGYT
TRBV11-2	13	TRBJ1-2	ASSPRGPGGYGYT
TRBV12-5	14	TRBJ2-7	ASGLRLAGGPNEQY
TRBV28	13	TRBJ2-2	ASSYGGTFSGELF
TRBV5-6	13	TRBJ2-5	ASSFKTSIQETQY
TRBV27	10	TRBJ1-2	ASSPNGYGYT
TRBV14	12	TRBJ2-7	ASSLQGTGYEQY
TRBV6-5	14	TRBJ2-2	ASSYDGGFNTGELF
TRBV15	13	TRBJ2-2	ATSRKDPLTGELF
TRBV7-2	15	TRBJ1-6	ASSLVGGSSYNSPPH
TRBV12-3/TRBV12-4	12	-	ASSFGTGGNEQF
TRBV6-2/TRBV6-3	14	TRBJ1-3	ASSYFTGDGGNTIY
TRBV12-3/TRBV12-4	11	TRBJ1-1	ASSQTGIAEAF
TRBV11-3	11	TRBJ2-1	ASSLDGGPEQF
TRBV6-5	13	TRBJ2-5	ASSYETGPQETQY
TRBV6-2/TRBV6-3	14	TRBJ2-1	ASSYVGGEVYNEQF
TRBV7-8	13	TRBJ1-2	ASSLGTGVPGGYT
TRBV12-5	14	TRBJ1-1	ASGPPGIRGNTEAF
TRBV13	13	TRBJ1-2	ASSLFDRLNYGYT
TRBV5-1	13	TRBJ2-2	ASSVTTPNTGELF
TRBV2	13	TRBJ1-4	ASNPRTGGNEKLF
TRBV20-1	10	TRBJ2-4	SASSDENIQY